This TCR beta chain came from a study of cytomegalovirus exposure and HLA in healthy donors. The study's findings and limits: Only CMV serostatus was available as immune exposure information.

CDR3 size: 14 residues. From germline, CDR1 is LNHDA and CDR2 SQIVND (reference sequence). Trimming left V 9 bases short and J 0 bases short, with 14 bases between. The PCR employed 60 Vbeta primers together with 13 Jbeta primers. Assay used: immunoSEQ multiplex PCR; TCRdb lists only in-frame clones, some missing. The data contain around 150,000 clones, about 76% of them seen just once; the ten biggest clones take up 7% to 8.5%. Of note for this clone: Its antigen is currently unknown.

The V and J genes are TRBV19 and TRBJ1-1, with D unclear. The receptor's source is a male donor in good health and CMV-seropositive. Sequenced sample: PBMCs. CDR3 sequence (DNA): TGTGCCAGCCGAACGACTACTTTGAACACTGAAGCTTTCTTT. Protein product: CASRTTTLNTEAFF.